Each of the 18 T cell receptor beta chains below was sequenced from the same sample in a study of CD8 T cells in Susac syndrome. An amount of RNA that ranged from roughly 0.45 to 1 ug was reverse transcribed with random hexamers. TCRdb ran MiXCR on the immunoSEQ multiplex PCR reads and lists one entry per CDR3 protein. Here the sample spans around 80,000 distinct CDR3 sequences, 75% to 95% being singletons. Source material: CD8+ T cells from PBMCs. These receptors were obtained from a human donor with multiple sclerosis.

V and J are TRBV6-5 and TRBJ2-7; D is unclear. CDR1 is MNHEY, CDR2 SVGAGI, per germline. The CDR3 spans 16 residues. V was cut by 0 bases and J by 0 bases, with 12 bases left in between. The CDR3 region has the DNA TGTGCCAGCAGTTACTCGGTCCAGTTAAGCTCCTACGAGCAGTACTTC. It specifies CASSYSVQLSSYEQYF.

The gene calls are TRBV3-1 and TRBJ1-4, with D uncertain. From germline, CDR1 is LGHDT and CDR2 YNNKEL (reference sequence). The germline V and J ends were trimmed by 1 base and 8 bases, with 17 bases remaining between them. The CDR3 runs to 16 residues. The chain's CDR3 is CASSQGVGEISEKLFF. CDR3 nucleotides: TGTGCCAGCAGCCAAGGAGTTGGGGAGATTAGCGAAAAACTGTTTTTT. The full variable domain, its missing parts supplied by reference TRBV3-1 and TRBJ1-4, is DTAVSQTPKYLVTQMGNDKSIKCEQNLGHDTMYWYKQDSKKFLKIMFSYNNKELIINETVPNRFSPKSPDKAHLNLHINSLELGDSAVYFCASSQGVGEISEKLFFGSGTQLSVL.

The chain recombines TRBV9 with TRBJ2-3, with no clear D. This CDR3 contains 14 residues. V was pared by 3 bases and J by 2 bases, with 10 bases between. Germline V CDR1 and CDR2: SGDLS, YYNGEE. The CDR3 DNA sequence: TGTGCCAGCAGCGCAGTTCGGTACACAGATACGCAGTATTTT. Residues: CASSAVRYTDTQYF.

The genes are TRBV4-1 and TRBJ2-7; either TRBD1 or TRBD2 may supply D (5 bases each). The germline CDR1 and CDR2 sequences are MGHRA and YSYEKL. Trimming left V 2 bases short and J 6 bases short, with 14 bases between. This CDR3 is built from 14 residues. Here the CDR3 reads CASSQPGPRGEQYF. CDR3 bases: TGCGCCAGCAGCCAACCGGGACCGCGTGGCGAGCAGTACTTC.

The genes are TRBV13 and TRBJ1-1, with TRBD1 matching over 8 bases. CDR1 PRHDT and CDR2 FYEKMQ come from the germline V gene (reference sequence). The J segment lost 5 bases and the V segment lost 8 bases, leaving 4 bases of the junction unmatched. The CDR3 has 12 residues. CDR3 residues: CASGQGVTEAFF. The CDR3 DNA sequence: TGTGCCAGCGGACAGGGTGTTACTGAAGCTTTCTTT.

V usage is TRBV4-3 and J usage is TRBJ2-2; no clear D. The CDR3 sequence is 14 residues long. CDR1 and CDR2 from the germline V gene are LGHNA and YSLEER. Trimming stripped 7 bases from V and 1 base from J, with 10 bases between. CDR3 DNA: TGCGCCAGCAAAGTGGATATGAACACCGGGGAGCTGTTTTTT. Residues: CASKVDMNTGELFF.

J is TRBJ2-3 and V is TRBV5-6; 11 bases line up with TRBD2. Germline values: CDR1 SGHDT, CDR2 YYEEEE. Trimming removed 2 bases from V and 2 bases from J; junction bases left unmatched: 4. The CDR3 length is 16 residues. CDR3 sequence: CASSFALAGDTDTQYF. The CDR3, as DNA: TGTGCCAGCAGCTTCGCACTAGCGGGGGACACAGATACGCAGTATTTT.

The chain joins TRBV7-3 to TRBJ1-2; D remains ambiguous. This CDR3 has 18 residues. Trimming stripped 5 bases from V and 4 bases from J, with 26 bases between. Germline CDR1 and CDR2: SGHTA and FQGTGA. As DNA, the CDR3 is TGTGCCAGCAGCCCTGACTGGGCAGCTGGAACATCACTCTATGGCTACACCTTC. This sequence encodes CASSPDWAAGTSLYGYTF.

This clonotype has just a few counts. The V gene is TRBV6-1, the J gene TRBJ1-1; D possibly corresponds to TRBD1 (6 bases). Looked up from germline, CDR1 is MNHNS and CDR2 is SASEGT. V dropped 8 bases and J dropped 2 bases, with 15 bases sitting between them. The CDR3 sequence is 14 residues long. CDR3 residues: CASRRRDTNTEAFF. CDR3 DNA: TGTGCCAGCCGAAGACGGGACACAAACACTGAAGCTTTCTTT.

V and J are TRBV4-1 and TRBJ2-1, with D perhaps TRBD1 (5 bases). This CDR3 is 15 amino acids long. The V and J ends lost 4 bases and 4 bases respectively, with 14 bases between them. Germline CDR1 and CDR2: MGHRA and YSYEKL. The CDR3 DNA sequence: TGCGCCAGCAGCCCGCGGCAGGGCCCGTACAATGAGCAGTTCTTC. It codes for CASSPRQGPYNEQFF.

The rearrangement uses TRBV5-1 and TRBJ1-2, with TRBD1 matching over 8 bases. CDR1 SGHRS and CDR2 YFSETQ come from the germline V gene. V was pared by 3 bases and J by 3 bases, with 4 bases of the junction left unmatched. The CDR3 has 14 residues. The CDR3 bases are TGCGCCAGCAGCTCAGGGGGCGCCCACTATGGCTACACCTTC. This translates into CASSSGGAHYGYTF.

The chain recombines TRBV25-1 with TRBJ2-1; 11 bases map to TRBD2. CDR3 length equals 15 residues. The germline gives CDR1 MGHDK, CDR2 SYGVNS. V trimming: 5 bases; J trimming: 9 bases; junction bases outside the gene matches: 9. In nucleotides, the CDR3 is TGTGCCAGCAGTCACATAGCGGGAGGGAAGGGTGAGCAGTTCTTC. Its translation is CASSHIAGGKGEQFF.

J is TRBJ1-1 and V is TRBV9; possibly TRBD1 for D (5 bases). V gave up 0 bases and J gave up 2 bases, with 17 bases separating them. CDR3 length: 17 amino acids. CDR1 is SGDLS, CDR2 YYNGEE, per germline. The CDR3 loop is CASSVGGGADGNTEAFF. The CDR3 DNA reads TGTGCCAGCAGCGTAGGGGGAGGGGCTGATGGAAACACTGAAGCTTTCTTT.

The CDR3 DNA is TGTGCCAGCAGCTCAACGCGGGGCGCGTTTTACGAGCAGTACTTC. It translates to CASSSTRGAFYEQYF. The chain recombines TRBV7-8 with TRBJ2-7; a weak D match, TRBD2 (6 bases). V was clipped by 4 bases and J by 4 bases, with 17 bases between them. The CDR3 sequence is 15 residues long. The germline gives CDR1 SGHVS, CDR2 FQNEAQ. The variable domain in full, with the rest retrieved from reference TRBV7-8 and TRBJ2-7, is GAGVSQSPRYKVAKRGQDVALRCDPISGHVSLFWYQQALGQGPEFLTYFQNEAQLDKSGLPSDRFFAERPEGSVSTLKIQRTQQEDSAVYLCASSSTRGAFYEQYFGPGTRLTVT.

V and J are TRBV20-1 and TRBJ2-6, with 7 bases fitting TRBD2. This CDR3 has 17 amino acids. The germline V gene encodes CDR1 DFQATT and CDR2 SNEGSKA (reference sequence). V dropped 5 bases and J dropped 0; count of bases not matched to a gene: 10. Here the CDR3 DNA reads TGCAGTGCTGTGGGAGGGGACCTGGGCTCTGGGGCCAACGTCCTGACTTTC. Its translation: CSAVGGDLGSGANVLTF.

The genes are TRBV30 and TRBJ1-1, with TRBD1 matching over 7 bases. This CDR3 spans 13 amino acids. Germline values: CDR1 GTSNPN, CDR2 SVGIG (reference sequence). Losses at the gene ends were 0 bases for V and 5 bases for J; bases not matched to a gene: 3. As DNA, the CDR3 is TGTGCCTGGAGTGTTGACAGGGTGACTGAAGCTTTCTTT. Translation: CAWSVDRVTEAFF.

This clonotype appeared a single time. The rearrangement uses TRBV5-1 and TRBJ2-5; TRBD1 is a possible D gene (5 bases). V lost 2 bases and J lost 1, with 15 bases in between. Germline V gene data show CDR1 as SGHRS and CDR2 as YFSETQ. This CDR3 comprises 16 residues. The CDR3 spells CASSFAPDTIQETQYF. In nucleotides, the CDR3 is TGCGCCAGCAGCTTTGCTCCGGACACCATCCAAGAGACCCAGTACTTC.

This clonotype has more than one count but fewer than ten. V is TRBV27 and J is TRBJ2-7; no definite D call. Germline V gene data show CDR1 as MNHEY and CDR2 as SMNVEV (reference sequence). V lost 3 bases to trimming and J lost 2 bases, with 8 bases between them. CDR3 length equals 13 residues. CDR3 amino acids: CASSFMSTYEQYF. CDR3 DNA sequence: TGTGCCAGCAGTTTCATGTCCACCTACGAGCAGTACTTC.